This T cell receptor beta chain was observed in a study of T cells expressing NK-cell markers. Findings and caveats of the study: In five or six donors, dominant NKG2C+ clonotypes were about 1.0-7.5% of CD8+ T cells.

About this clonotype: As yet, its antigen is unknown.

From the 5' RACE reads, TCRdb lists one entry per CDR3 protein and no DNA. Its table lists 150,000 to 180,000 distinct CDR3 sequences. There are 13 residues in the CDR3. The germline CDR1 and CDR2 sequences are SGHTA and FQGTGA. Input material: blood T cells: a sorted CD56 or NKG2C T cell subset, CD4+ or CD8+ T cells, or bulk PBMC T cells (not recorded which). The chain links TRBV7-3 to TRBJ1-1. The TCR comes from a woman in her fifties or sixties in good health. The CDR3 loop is CASSQTGNTEAFF.